This T cell receptor beta chain was recorded in a study of shared clonotypes between healthy human individuals (dated by TCRdb to the early 2020s). Background for the entire study: A few men and two women, aged 18 to 49 years, made up the cohort. Blood TCR repertoires of five healthy adults were deeply sequenced to estimate repertoire size and the extent of clonotype sharing between individuals. Different laboratories and diverse techniques were used to prepare libraries and sequence TCR repertoires, to increase sequencing depth and limit assay-specific biases. Per donor, leukapheresis produced somewhere between about 0.85 and 8.9 billion PBMCs. For each donor, CD4 naive and CD4 memory were each run on three plates, CD8 naive on two plates, and CD8 memory on one plate. Paper-wide results and their limitations: Based on pairwise subsampling, the degree of clonotype sharing among donors was expected to be affected by sequencing depth. Rarefaction of sorted-subset datasets indicated incomplete sequencing despite the large sequencing depth. Clonotypes shared by all four sorted-subset donors showed higher generation probabilities than non-shared clonotypes. When a handful of donors were compared, the shared fraction of clonotypes was about 5% for naive CD4, around 3.6% for naive CD8, 2% to 2.5% for memory CD4, and about 0.36% for memory CD8. The genetic and exposure-history diversity represented was limited by the small number of donors. Naive subsets generally had larger estimated clonotype richness than memory subsets did. Only blood was sampled, and tissue TCR repertoires likely differ from those in blood.

Details on this clone: Its binding antigen is unknown. No per-base quality is available; no much larger clone lies one base away.

For CDR1 and CDR2, the germline V gene lists SGHRS and YFSETQ. From the cysteine up to the phenylalanine, the CDR3 has a length of 11 residues. The read is trimmed to its CDR3 DNA, 33 bases read in frame from base 1. V is pared back by 5 bases and J by 3 bases, with 5 bases lying between the germline termini. Using the deep immunoSEQ assay, multiplex PCR amplified TCR CDR3 regions from genomic DNA. Extracted genomic DNA from each cell subset was distributed evenly across all wells of several immunoSEQ 96-well plates, and each plate was treated as a replicate. For sorted subsets, 150 to 200 ng genomic DNA, equal to 25,000 to 35,000 T cell genomes, was loaded into each replicate PCR. The purified libraries were quantified using a Qubit 3.0 fluorometer, sized with a Bioanalyzer 2100, and then quantified again using the KAPA Library Quantification kit. A separate single-read 150-cycle Illumina NextSeq 550 flow cell was used to sequence each immunoSEQ 96-well plate. For the original study's pipeline: The immunoSEQ output contained only junctional sequences without quality scores, so filtering could not match that applied to full-length reads. Sequences were annotated with PyIR, a Python wrapper for IgBLAST v1.9, using IMGT germline references to assign V/J genes and CDR3. Any read was removed if the V/J assignment was weak (E-value above 1e-6), the CDR3 was missing, or the read contained stop codons, out-of-frame junctions, or ambiguous translated residues. V3J clonotypes were defined as sequences sharing an identical inferred V gene, J gene, and CDR3 amino acid sequence. Percentage overlap between repertoires was calculated by dividing the number of shared unique clonotypes by the size of the smaller repertoire. Three approaches were used to assess repertoire richness: RTK rarefaction, the Chao1 estimator, and Recon v2.1 estimates of unobserved clonotypes. Generation probabilities for all TCRbeta clonotypes obtained by the gDNA method from a few donors were computed using OLGA. TCRdb re-hosts the immuneACCESS table, in-frame sequences only. Its copies lack some clones; in the studies checked, an unresolved V gene accounts for under half of them, and the cause for the rest is not known. That table furnishes V, J and clone size, whereas the DNA furnished D and trimming. The sample data list some 2,500,000 clones, and 85% to 95% of these were observed just once. Of the sample, about 0.36% falls within the top ten clones.

Healthy HIV-negative adults with no recently reported acute infections or vaccinations were included as donors. Only Caucasian adults living in Nashville, Tennessee, USA were represented among the donors. CD4+ T cells were enriched through magnetic negative selection, after which naive cells were positively selected on CD45RA and the remaining negative fraction served as the memory subset. After blood collection by leukapheresis, PBMCs were isolated using Ficoll-Histopaque density gradient centrifugation and then cryopreserved in the vapor phase of liquid nitrogen. Analytical flow cytometry was used to check the purity and quantity of every magnetically sorted T cell population. Genomic DNA was isolated from each sorted fraction and quantified by UV absorbance on a Nanodrop 2000c.

Rearrangement joined TRBV5-1 to TRBJ2-5, with a tentative D gene TRBD2 over 5 matching bases. Sequencing used naive CD4+ T cells from PBMCs. Taken with the paper, the label for cell subset or site translates to: CD45RA+ positively selected. This TCR derives from a man between 18 and 29 years old in good health. Some clones in this sample may be carry-over from other donors' samples. The DNA is TGCGCCAGCAGGCGGGAAGAGACCCAGTACTTC. Translation gives CASRREETQYF.